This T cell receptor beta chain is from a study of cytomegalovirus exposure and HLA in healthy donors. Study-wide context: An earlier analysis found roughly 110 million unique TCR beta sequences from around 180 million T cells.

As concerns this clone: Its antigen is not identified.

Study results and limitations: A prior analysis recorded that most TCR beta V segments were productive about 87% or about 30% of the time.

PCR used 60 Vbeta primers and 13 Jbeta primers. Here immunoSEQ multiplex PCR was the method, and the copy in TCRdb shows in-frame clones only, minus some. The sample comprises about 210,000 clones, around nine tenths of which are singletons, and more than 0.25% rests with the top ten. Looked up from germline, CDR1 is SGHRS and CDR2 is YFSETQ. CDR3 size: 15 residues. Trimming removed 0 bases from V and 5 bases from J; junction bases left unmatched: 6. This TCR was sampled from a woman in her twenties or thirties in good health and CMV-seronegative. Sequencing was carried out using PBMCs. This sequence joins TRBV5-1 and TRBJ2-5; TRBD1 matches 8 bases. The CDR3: CASSLAHGQGETQYF. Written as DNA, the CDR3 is TGCGCCAGCAGCTTGGCCCACGGACAGGGTGAGACCCAGTACTTC.